The entry below gives a single T cell receptor beta chain sequence along with its context. Antigen: not known. The record originates from a study of cytomegalovirus exposure and HLA in healthy donors. Study-level points and caveats: In a later analysis, TCR beta V- and J-gene trimming was associated with a missense DCLRE1C variant. The study carried out a later analysis of TCR beta sequences. It associated some 18,000 of them with specific HLA alleles at a false discovery rate of 0.05.

The PCR employed 60 Vbeta primers together with 13 Jbeta primers. TCRdb's table, derived via immunoSEQ multiplex PCR, lists solely in-frame clones and lacks some. The sample has roughly 200,000 clones; around 80% are singletons. This receptor was taken from a boy aged 2-15 years in good health and CMV-seronegative. The sequencing sample was made of PBMCs.

The CDR3 DNA reads as TGTGCCACCAGCTCGAAGGGGTCCAGCTCCTACGAGCAGTACTTC. Protein sequence: CATSSKGSSSYEQYF. The chain has TRBV15 and TRBJ2-7; TRBD1 is a possible D gene (5 bases). The germline V and J ends were trimmed by 5 bases and 0 bases, with 14 bases remaining between them. CDR3 size: 15 residues. Germline assignment: CDR1 LNHNV and CDR2 YYDKDF (reference sequence).